This entry describes one TCR beta chain. Enrollment of patients from Seattle took place during active infection, with longitudinal follow-up. The data stem from a study of blood T cell repertoires in COVID-19. Across the whole study: Italy, Spain and the United States were the sources of the convalescent and acute COVID-19 samples.

Authors' analysis steps: The authors estimated nucleated cell counts from reference gene primer amplification. The protocol was immunoSEQ multiplex PCR, while the TCRdb copy is restricted to in-frame clones and leaves out a portion. V and J calls and clone size are given by that table; D and trimming were obtained from the DNA. Of about 270,000 clones listed, 86% are singletons. The CDR3 has 18 residues. The germline V gene encodes CDR1 SGHNT and CDR2 YYREEE (reference sequence). V lost 1 base, J lost 2 bases, and 20 bases lay in between. The TCR comes from a woman aged 25 to 39 with COVID-19, enrolled during active disease. The V and J genes are TRBV5-4 and TRBJ2-3; D is perhaps TRBD2 (6 bases). Sequencing was done on a sample of peripheral blood. The CDR3 protein is CASSLLGGVFRNTDTQYF. CDR3 DNA sequence: TGTGCCAGCAGCTTGTTAGGCGGGGTTTTCAGGAACACAGATACGCAGTATTTT.